Presented here are 9 T cell receptor beta chains from one specimen sequenced in a study of blood T cell repertoires in COVID-19. TCRdb's table, derived via immunoSEQ multiplex PCR, lists solely in-frame clones and lacks some. Of about 100,000 clones in the sample, 84% were seen once. What was sequenced was peripheral blood. These receptors were taken from a human donor in a cohort sampled during active COVID-19.

Points on this clone: One junction end does not reproduce the germline sequence, and a read error may be involved. The rearrangement joins TRBV19 to TRBJ1-4; D uncertain. CDR1 LNHDA and CDR2 SQIVND come from the germline V gene (reference sequence). There are 14 residues in the CDR3. The CDR3, as DNA: TGTGCCAGTAGTACACTATTAGGGAGTGAAGAACTGTTTTTT. Its translation is CASSTLLGSEELFF.

This rearrangement joins TRBV7-2 to TRBJ2-5; tentative D call: TRBD1 (6 bases). Between the trimmed V and J ends, which lost 5 bases and 7 bases, there was a span of 17 bases. The CDR3 has 14 amino acids. Germline V lookup: CDR1 SGHTA, CDR2 FQGNSA. CDR3 in amino acids: CASSISTGQGTQYF. CDR3 nucleotide sequence: TGTGCCAGCAGCATATCTACAGGGCAGGGGACCCAGTACTTC.

This clone was picked up a small number of times. The rearrangement uses TRBV5-8 and TRBJ2-7; 12 nucleotides align to TRBD2. This CDR3 spans 14 amino acids. Trimming removed 0 bases from V and 5 bases from J; junction bases left unmatched: 0. The V gene's germline CDR1 is SGHTS and CDR2 YDEGEE. The CDR3 protein is CASSLGLAGDEQYF. CDR3 DNA: TGTGCCAGCAGCTTGGGACTAGCGGGAGACGAGCAGTACTTC.

V gene TRBV14 combines with J gene TRBJ2-1, with D tentatively TRBD1 (5 bases). The germline V and J ends were trimmed by 4 bases and 0 bases, with 13 bases remaining between them. CDR1 and CDR2 from the germline V gene are SGHDN and FVKESK. The CDR3 has 16 residues. CDR3 sequence reads: CASSPWGSRSYNEQFF. The CDR3 nucleotides read TGTGCCAGCAGCCCTTGGGGCAGCCGCTCCTACAATGAGCAGTTCTTC.

The rearrangement joins TRBV19 to TRBJ2-6; 13 bases map to TRBD2. The V and J ends lost 3 bases and 4 bases, in that order; junction bases with no gene match: 9. Germline V gene lookup returns CDR1 LNHDA and CDR2 SQIVND (reference sequence). This CDR3 has 19 residues. The CDR3 spells CASSISGLAGDTGANVLTF. DNA of the CDR3: TGTGCCAGTAGTATTTCAGGACTAGCGGGAGATACCGGGGCCAACGTCCTGACTTTC.

This clone was found a few times. The J gene is TRBJ2-1, the V gene TRBV13, with TRBD1 as a possible D gene (6 bases). Germline lookup yields CDR1 PRHDT and CDR2 FYEKMQ (reference sequence). Trimming cost V 5 bases and J 4 bases, with 12 bases left between them. This CDR3 has 14 amino acids. The CDR3 spells CASSNQGMYNEQFF. CDR3 sequence (DNA): TGTGCCAGCAGCAATCAGGGGATGTACAATGAGCAGTTCTTC.

The V gene is TRBV27, the J gene TRBJ2-2, with a possible D match to TRBD1 (6 bases). Trimming removed 6 bases from V and 2 bases from J, with 10 bases in between. Germline assignment: CDR1 MNHEY and CDR2 SMNVEV (reference sequence). The CDR3 has 14 residues. The CDR3 DNA reads as TGTGCCAGCAGAGCGGACAGTAACACCGGGGAGCTGTTTTTT. Residues: CASRADSNTGELFF.

V usage is TRBV7-2 and J usage is TRBJ2-2; tentative D call: TRBD2 (6 bases). Germline V gene lookup returns CDR1 SGHTA and CDR2 FQGNSA. V was trimmed by 4 bases and J by 8 bases, leaving 14 bases between them. The CDR3 covers 14 residues. The CDR3, as DNA: TGTGCCAGCAGCTGGGGGGACCGAGTGGGGGAGCTGTTTTTT. Translated, it gives CASSWGDRVGELFF.

V and J are TRBV28 and TRBJ1-1; unclear D gene. V gave up 3 bases and J gave up 7 bases, with 9 bases separating them. Germline V gene sequence: CDR1 MDHEN, CDR2 SYDVKM. The CDR3 runs 12 residues. The CDR3 is CASSLLQNEAFF. The CDR3 DNA sequence: TGTGCCAGCAGTTTGTTGCAGAATGAAGCTTTCTTT.